A single sample gave rise to the 20 T cell receptor beta chains below, sequenced in a study of blood T cell repertoires in COVID-19. Using immunoSEQ multiplex PCR, the repertoire was profiled, and TCRdb retains in-frame clones only, with some absent. This sample has under 250,000 clones, with 86% found just once. The sample consisted of peripheral blood. These receptors were collected from a woman aged 60 to 75 who had recovered from COVID-19.

This chain uses TRBV20-1 with TRBJ1-2; D unclear. Trimming left V 3 bases short and J 7 bases short, with 9 bases between. From germline, CDR1 is DFQATT and CDR2 SNEGSKA (reference sequence). The CDR3 has 11 amino acids. The CDR3 DNA reads as TGCAGTGCTAGTTGGAGGGTTGGCTACACCTTC. Translating gives CSASWRVGYTF.

V and J are TRBV6-1 and TRBJ1-1; tentatively, D is TRBD1 (5 bases). The V gene lost 2 bases and the J gene lost 0 bases, with 10 bases spanning the gap. CDR1 MNHNS and CDR2 SASEGT come from the germline V gene. The CDR3 runs 15 residues. CDR3 sequence: CASSEQGYLNTEAFF. The CDR3 DNA reads TGTGCCAGCAGTGAACAGGGCTACCTGAACACTGAAGCTTTCTTT.

This clone came up once. The chain has TRBV10-1 and TRBJ1-6; TRBD1 matches at 8 bases. V trimming: 6 bases; J trimming: 9 bases; junction bases outside the gene matches: 7. The CDR3 runs to 14 residues. Germline assignment: CDR1 WNHNN and CDR2 SYGVQD (reference sequence). For the CDR3, the DNA is TGCGCCAGCAGAGACAGGGGCGGGTGTTCACCCCTCCACTTT. It translates to CASRDRGGCSPLHF.

J is TRBJ1-5 and V is TRBV6-2 or TRBV6-3, with D possibly TRBD1 on 6 matching bases. The V end lost 5 bases, the J end lost 2 bases, and 16 bases lay between the germline ends. This CDR3 is built from 16 residues. Germline-derived CDR1 and CDR2 are MNHEY and SVGEGT. This CDR3 reads CASSIQGHYGNQPQHF. The CDR3 bases are TGTGCCAGCAGTATCCAGGGGCATTACGGCAATCAGCCCCAGCATTTT.

The chain links TRBV9 to TRBJ1-2; TRBD1 agrees at 7 bases. CDR1 and CDR2 from the germline V gene are SGDLS and YYNGEE. CDR3 length equals 13 residues. The V and J ends lost 0 bases and 7 bases, in that order; junction bases with no gene match: 3. CDR3: CASSVVGGGGYTF. As DNA, the CDR3 is TGTGCCAGCAGCGTAGTAGGGGGCGGTGGCTACACCTTC. Supplemented by reference TRBV9 and TRBJ1-2, the full variable domain reads DSGVTQTPKHLITATGQRVTLRCSPRSGDLSVYWYQQSLDQGLQFLIQYYNGEERAKGNILERFSAQQFPDLHSELNLSSLELGDSALYFCASSVVGGGGYTFGSGTRLTVV.

This clone has a handful of counts. Other DNA sequences in the same sample also yield this CDR3. This chain joins TRBV11-2 and TRBJ1-1, with TRBD1 identical over 8 bases. CDR1 SGHAT and CDR2 FQNNGV come from the germline V gene. This CDR3 contains 13 residues. With 3 bases clipped from V and 3 bases from J, the junction kept 0 bases outside the gene matches. The CDR3 here is CASSLDRDTEAFF. CDR3 DNA sequence: TGTGCCAGCAGCTTGGACAGGGACACTGAAGCTTTCTTT.

The chain combines TRBV25-1 with TRBJ1-4, with no clear D. The ends were cut back, 2 bases at V and 8 bases at J, with 15 bases in the middle. This CDR3 contains 15 residues. Per the germline V gene, CDR1 is MGHDK and CDR2 is SYGVNS. CDR3 sequence: CASSESLPREEKLFF. As DNA, the CDR3 is TGTGCCAGCAGTGAAAGTTTACCCCGGGAAGAAAAACTGTTTTTT. The full variable domain, with the rest looked up from reference TRBV25-1 and TRBJ1-4, is EADIYQTPRYLVIGTGKKITLECSQTMGHDKMYWYQQDPGMELHLIHYSYGVNSTEKGDLSSESTVSRIRTEHFPLTLESARPSHTSQYLCASSESLPREEKLFFGSGTQLSVL.

The chain links TRBV15 to TRBJ1-2; 10 nucleotides agree with TRBD1. The V gene end was trimmed by 3 bases and the J gene end by 9 bases; junction bases not matched to a gene: 1. This CDR3 is 12 amino acids long. The germline V gene has CDR1 LNHNV and CDR2 YYDKDF (reference sequence). The CDR3 DNA reads as TGTGCCACCAGCAGGGACAGGGGGAGCTACACCTTC. Its protein is CATSRDRGSYTF. The whole variable domain, filled in from reference TRBV15 and TRBJ1-2, reads DAMVIQNPRYQVTQFGKPVTLSCSQTLNHNVMYWYQQKSSQAPKLLFHYYDKDFNNEADTPDNFQSRRPNTSFCFLDIRSPGLGDTAMYLCATSRDRGSYTFGSGTRLTVV.

The chain combines TRBV7-8 with TRBJ2-1, with 9 bases fitting TRBD1. This CDR3 has 18 amino acids. The germline CDR1 and CDR2 sequences are SGHVS and FQNEAQ. V shed 1 base and J 0 bases; nucleotides not matched to a gene: 7. The DNA of the CDR3 is TGTGCCAGCAGCTTAGTTGTCGGGACAGGGACCTCCTACAATGAGCAGTTCTTC. Residues: CASSLVVGTGTSYNEQFF.

The chain carries TRBV2 and TRBJ2-7; 7 bases agree with TRBD2. The length of the CDR3 is 13 residues. CDR1 and CDR2 (germline): SNHLY, FYNNEI. V shed 7 bases and J 2 bases; nucleotides not matched to a gene: 5. The CDR3 is CASTWEGTYEQYF. CDR3 DNA: TGTGCCAGCACGTGGGAGGGTACCTACGAGCAGTACTTC. Variable domain in full (rest from reference TRBV2 and TRBJ2-7): EPEVTQTPSHQVTQMGQEVILRCVPISNHLYFYWYRQILGQKVEFLVSFYNNEISEKSEIFDDQFSVERPDGSNFTLKIRSTKLEDSAMYFCASTWEGTYEQYFGPGTRLTVT.

V is TRBV6-5 and J is TRBJ1-5; the D is unclear. Looked up from germline, CDR1 is MNHEY and CDR2 is SVGAGI. This CDR3 has 15 amino acids. The ends were cut back, 5 bases at V and 1 base at J, with 12 bases in the middle. CDR3: CASSPGLISNQPQHF. The CDR3, as DNA: TGTGCCAGCAGTCCCGGACTGATAAGCAATCAGCCCCAGCATTTT.

The chain links TRBV7-6 to TRBJ2-1; no reliable D call. Per the germline V gene, CDR1 is SGHVS and CDR2 is FNYEAQ. The CDR3 is 13 residues long. V lost 2 bases and J 4 bases, leaving 6 bases between the germline ends. In DNA, the CDR3 is TGTGCCAGCAGCTTACACAGATACAATGAGCAGTTCTTC. Protein product: CASSLHRYNEQFF.

V usage is TRBV10-3 and J usage is TRBJ2-3; D is possibly TRBD1 (6 bases). Germline V lookup: CDR1 ENHRY, CDR2 SYGVKD. The V end was cut by 0 bases, the J end by 1 base, with 8 bases between. CDR3 length: 15 amino acids. CDR3 DNA sequence: TGTGCCATCAGTGAGTCGAACAGGGGCACAGATACGCAGTATTTT. Translating it yields CAISESNRGTDTQYF.

The V and J genes are TRBV9 and TRBJ2-1, with 8 bases fitting TRBD2. Per germline, CDR1 SGDLS and CDR2 YYNGEE. The CDR3 covers 15 residues. J was trimmed by 3 bases and V by 3 bases; bases with no gene match: 5. CDR3: CASSARGGDYNEQFF. The CDR3 coding sequence is TGTGCCAGCAGCGCCCGGGGGGGGGACTACAATGAGCAGTTCTTC.

The chain links TRBV11-2 to TRBJ1-2; D is ambiguous. The V end was cut by 2 bases, the J end by 4 bases, with 11 bases between. Germline CDR1 and CDR2: SGHAT and FQNNGV. The CDR3 has 14 amino acids. The CDR3 loop is CASSLNGEFYGYTF. Written as DNA, the CDR3 is TGTGCCAGCAGCTTAAACGGGGAATTCTATGGCTACACCTTC.

This clone was counted a single time. This sequence joins TRBV5-1 and TRBJ2-3; 15 bases map to TRBD2. Germline V gives CDR1 SGHRS, CDR2 YFSETQ. CDR3 length equals 20 residues. After removal of 4 bases from V and 1 base from J, the junction contained 13 bases not matched to a gene. CDR3 coding DNA: TGCGCCAGCAGCCTCAGACCGGGACTAGCGGGGGGTTTGGGCACAGATACGCAGTATTTT. This translates into CASSLRPGLAGGLGTDTQYF.

The chain couples TRBV28 to TRBJ2-2; 8 bases match TRBD1. CDR1 is MDHEN and CDR2 is SYDVKM in the germline V gene. The CDR3 length is 13 residues. The CDR3 bases are TGTCTGACAGGGGCTACCAACACCGGGGAGCTGTTTTTT. This translates into CLTGATNTGELFF.

The rearrangement joins TRBV28 to TRBJ1-4; the match to TRBD1 covers 7 bases. J lost 8 bases, V lost 5 bases, and 11 bases had no gene match. This CDR3 has 15 residues. CDR1 and CDR2 (germline): MDHEN, SYDVKM. The CDR3 DNA sequence: TGTGCCAGCAGTGAGACAGGGATGGGCGACGAAAAACTGTTTTTT. Amino acids: CASSETGMGDEKLFF.

The chain combines TRBV28 with TRBJ1-4; 8 bases map to TRBD1. Losses at the gene ends were 6 bases for V and 8 bases for J; bases not matched to a gene: 5. From germline, CDR1 is MDHEN and CDR2 SYDVKM. The CDR3 spans 13 residues. The CDR3 loop reads CASRMTGDEKLFF. The CDR3 DNA reads as TGTGCCAGCAGAATGACAGGGGACGAAAAACTGTTTTTT.

The chain joins TRBV4-3 to TRBJ1-3; 7 bases agree with TRBD1. Losses at the gene ends were 3 bases for V and 0 bases for J; bases not matched to a gene: 8. This CDR3 contains 17 residues. Germline CDR1 reads LGHNA; CDR2 reads YSLEER. The CDR3 region has the DNA TGCGCCAGCAGCCAGAAGGGGGCGTTCGCCTCTGGAAACACCATATATTTT. Translation gives CASSQKGAFASGNTIYF.